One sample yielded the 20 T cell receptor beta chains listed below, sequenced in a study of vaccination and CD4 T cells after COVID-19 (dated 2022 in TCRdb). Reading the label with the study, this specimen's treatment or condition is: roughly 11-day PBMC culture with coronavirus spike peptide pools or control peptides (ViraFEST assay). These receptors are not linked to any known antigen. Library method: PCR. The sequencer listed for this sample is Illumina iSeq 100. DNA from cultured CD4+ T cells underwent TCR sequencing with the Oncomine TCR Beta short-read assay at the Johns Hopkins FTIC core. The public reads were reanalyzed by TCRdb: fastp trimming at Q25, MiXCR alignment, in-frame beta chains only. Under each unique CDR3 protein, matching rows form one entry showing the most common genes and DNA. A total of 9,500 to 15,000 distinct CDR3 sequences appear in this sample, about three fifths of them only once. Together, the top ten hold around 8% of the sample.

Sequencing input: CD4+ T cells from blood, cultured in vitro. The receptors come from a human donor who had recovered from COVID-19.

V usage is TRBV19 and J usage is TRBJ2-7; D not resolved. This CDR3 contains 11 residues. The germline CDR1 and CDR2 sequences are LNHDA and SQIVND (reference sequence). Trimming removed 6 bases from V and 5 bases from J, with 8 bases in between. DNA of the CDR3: TGTGCCAGTAGCAATCTGGACGAGCAGTACTTC. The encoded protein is CASSNLDEQYF.

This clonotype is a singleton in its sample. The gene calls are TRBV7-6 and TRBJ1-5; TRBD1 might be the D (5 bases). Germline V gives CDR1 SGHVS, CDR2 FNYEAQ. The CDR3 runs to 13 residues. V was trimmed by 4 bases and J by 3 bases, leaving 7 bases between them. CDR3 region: CASSSDNNQPQHF. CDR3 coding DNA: TGTGCCAGCAGCTCGGACAACAATCAGCCCCAGCATTTT.

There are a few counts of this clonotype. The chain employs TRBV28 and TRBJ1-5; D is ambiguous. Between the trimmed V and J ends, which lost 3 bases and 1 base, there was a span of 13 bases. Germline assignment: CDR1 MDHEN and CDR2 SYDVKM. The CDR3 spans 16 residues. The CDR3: CASSFRLGKSNQPQHF. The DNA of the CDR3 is TGTGCCAGCAGTTTTCGTTTGGGCAAAAGCAATCAGCCCCAGCATTTT.

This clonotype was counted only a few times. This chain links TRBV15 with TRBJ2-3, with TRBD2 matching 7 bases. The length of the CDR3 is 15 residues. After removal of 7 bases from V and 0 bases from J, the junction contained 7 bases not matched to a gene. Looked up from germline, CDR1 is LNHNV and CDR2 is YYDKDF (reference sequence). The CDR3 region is CATTPSGTSTDTQYF. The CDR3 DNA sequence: TGTGCCACCACTCCTAGCGGTACTAGCACAGATACGCAGTATTTT.

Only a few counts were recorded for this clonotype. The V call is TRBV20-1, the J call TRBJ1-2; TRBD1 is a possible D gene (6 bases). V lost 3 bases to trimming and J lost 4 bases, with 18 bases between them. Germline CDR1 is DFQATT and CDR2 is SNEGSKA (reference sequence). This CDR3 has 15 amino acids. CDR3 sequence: CSARMGAPTIYGYTF. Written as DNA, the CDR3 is TGCAGTGCTAGGATGGGGGCTCCCACTATCTATGGCTACACCTTC.

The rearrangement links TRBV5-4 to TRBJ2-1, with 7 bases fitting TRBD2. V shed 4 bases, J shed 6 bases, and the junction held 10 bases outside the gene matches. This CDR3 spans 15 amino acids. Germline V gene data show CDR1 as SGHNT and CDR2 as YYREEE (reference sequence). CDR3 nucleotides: TGTGCCAGCAGCCCCGCCCCGGCGGGAGCCAATGAGCAGTTCTTC. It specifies CASSPAPAGANEQFF.

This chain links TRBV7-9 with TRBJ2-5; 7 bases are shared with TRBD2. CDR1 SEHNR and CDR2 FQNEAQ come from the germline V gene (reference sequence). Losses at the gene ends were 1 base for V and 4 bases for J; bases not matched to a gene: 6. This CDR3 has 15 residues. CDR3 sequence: CASSLEFWGGETQYF. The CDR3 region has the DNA TGTGCCAGCAGCTTAGAGTTTTGGGGGGGAGAGACCCAGTACTTC.

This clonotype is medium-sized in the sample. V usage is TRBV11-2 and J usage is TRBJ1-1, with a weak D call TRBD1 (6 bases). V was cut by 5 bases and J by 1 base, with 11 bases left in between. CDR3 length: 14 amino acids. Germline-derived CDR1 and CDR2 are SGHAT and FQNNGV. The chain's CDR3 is CASSPMGQNTEAFF. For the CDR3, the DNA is TGTGCCAGCAGCCCTATGGGACAGAACACTGAAGCTTTCTTT.

For the CDR3, the DNA is TGTGCCAGCAGCTTAGATCTCGGGGACGAAGGGATCGAGCAGTATTTT. It encodes CASSLDLGDEGIEQYF. V gene TRBV11-3 combines with J gene TRBJ2-3, with D perhaps given as TRBD1 or TRBD2 (5 bases each). This CDR3 spans 16 amino acids. CDR1 SGHNT and CDR2 YENEEA come from the germline V gene. Trimming stripped 0 bases from V and 11 bases from J, with 21 bases between.

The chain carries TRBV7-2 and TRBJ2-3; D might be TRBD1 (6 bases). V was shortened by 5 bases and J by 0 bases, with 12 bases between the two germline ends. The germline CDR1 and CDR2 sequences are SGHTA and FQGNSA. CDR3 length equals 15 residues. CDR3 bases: TGTGCCAGCAGCGTACAGGGATCTAGCACAGATACGCAGTATTTT. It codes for CASSVQGSSTDTQYF.

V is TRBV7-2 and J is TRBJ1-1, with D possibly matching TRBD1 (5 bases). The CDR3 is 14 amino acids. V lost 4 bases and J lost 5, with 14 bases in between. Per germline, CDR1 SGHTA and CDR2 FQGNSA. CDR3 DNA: TGTGCCAGCAGCTCGCAAGGGGTATGGACTGAAGCTTTCTTT. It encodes CASSSQGVWTEAFF.

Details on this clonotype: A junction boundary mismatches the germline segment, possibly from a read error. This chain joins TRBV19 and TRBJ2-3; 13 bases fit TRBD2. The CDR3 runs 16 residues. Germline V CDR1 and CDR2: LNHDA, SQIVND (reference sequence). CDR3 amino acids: CASSLEGLAGTDTQYF. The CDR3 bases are TGTGCCAGTAGTCTAGAGGGACTAGCGGGGACAGATACGCAGTATTTT.

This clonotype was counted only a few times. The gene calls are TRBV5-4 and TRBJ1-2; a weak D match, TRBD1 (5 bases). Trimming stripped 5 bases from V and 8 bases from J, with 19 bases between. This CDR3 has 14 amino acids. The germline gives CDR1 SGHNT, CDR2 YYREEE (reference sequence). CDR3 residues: CASSFPGTAGGYTF. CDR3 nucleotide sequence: TGTGCCAGCAGTTTCCCCGGGACGGCGGGGGGCTACACCTTC.

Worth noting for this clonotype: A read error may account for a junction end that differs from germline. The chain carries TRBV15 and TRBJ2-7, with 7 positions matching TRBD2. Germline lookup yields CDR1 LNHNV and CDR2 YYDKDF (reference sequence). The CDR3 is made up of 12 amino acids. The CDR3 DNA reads TGTGCCACCAGCTCATTAGCGGGCCCCGTTGGCTTC. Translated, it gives CATSSLAGPVGF.

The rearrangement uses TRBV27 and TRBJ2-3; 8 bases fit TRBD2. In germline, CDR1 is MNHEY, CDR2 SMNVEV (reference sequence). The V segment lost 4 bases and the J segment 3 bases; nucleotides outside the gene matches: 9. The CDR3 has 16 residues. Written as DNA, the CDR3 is TGTGCCAGCAGTTATTGGGTGGCGGGAGGAACAGATACGCAGTATTTT. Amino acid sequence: CASSYWVAGGTDTQYF.

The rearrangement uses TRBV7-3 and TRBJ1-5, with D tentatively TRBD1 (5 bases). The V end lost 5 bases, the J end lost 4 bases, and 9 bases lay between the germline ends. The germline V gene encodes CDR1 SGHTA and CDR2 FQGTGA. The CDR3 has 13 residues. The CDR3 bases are TGTGCCAGCAGCCAGGGACGGAATCAGCCCCAGCATTTT. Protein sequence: CASSQGRNQPQHF.

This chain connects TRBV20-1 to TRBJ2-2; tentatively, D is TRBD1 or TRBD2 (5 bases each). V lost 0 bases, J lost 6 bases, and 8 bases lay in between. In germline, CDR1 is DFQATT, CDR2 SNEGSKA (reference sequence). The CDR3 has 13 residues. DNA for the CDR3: TGCAGTGCTAGAGAGGGGGTCTCCGGGGAGCTGTTTTTT. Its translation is CSAREGVSGELFF.

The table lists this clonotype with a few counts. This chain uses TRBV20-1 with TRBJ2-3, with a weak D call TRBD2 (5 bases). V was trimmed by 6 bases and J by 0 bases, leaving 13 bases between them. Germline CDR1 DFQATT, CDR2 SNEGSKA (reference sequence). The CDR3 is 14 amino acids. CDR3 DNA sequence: TGCAGTGCAGCTAGCACGGTCAGCACAGATACGCAGTATTTT. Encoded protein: CSAASTVSTDTQYF.

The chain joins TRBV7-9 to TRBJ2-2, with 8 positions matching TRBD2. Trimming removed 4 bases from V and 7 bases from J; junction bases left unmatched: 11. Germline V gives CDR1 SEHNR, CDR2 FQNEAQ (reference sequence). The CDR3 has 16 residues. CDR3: CASSSPGLDGNGELFF. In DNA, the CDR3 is TGTGCCAGCAGCTCTCCGGGACTAGATGGCAACGGGGAGCTGTTTTTT.

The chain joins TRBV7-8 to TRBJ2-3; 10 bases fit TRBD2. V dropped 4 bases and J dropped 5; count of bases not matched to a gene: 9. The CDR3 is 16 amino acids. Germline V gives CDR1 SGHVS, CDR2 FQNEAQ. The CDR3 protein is CASSSLTSGFGDTQYF. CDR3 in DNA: TGTGCCAGCAGCTCGCTGACTAGCGGGTTCGGAGATACGCAGTATTTT.